This record covers a single TCR beta chain. What it binds is not known. The sample belongs to a study of immune evolution from preneoplasia to lung adenocarcinoma. Findings and limits, study-wide: Top clone share appeared to fall from AAH through AIS, MIA, adenocarcinoma.

The V gene's germline CDR1 is WSHSY and CDR2 SAAADI. The CDR3 consists of 13 residues. Trimming shortened V by 3 bases and J by 5 bases, and 9 bases separated the two germline ends. After pathologic assessment, macro-dissection selected premalignant or tumor cells for extraction. Libraries were prepared by immunoSEQ multiplex PCR; TCRdb keeps only in-frame clonotypes and omits some of them. This table has around 5,000 clones, 88% appearing once. The receptor was derived from a person in their fifties or sixties with lung adenocarcinoma. The rearrangement uses TRBV10-2 and TRBJ2-3, with D hard to call. The sample taken for sequencing was FFPE invasive lung adenocarcinoma tissue. CDR3 sequence reads: CASSEGGRDTQYF. CDR3 nucleotide sequence: TGCGCCAGCAGTGAAGGTGGTCGAGATACGCAGTATTTT.